Given below is one TCR beta chain in context. Its antigen is currently not known. Base qualities were left out, and no much larger clone turns up one base away. Donors formed part of the validation cohort, which comprised over a hundred subjects and was distinct from the first cohort of 666 subjects. The data derive from a study of cytomegalovirus exposure and HLA in healthy donors (dated by TCRdb to the late 2010s). Turning to the overall study: A later analysis indicated that the roughly 130 validation repertoires were generated on the platform also employed for the roughly 650 repertoires of the first cohort. The aim of the study was to test whether cataloging public T cell receptors could identify signatures of past pathogen exposure. A separate validation cohort of some 130 different subjects was used in addition to the roughly 670-subject first cohort. To predict cytomegalovirus infection status, the study brought together high-throughput TCR immunosequencing, statistical association of individual TCRs with disease status, and machine learning.

Libraries were constructed by the immunoSEQ multiplex PCR assay. Per the authors' processing: A statistical classification framework was built to diagnose cytomegalovirus status from the catalog of TCR beta chain sequences. This is the immuneACCESS table as TCRdb keeps it, with only in-frame sequences that have V and J called. A part of the clones is gone; compared with another copy, unresolved V genes explain less than half, and the rest is unexplained. V, J and clone size were drawn from that table, and D and trimming were deduced from the DNA. The sample data list about 56,000 clones, and around nine tenths of these were observed just once. The ten largest clones capture roughly 1.2% of the sample. Trimming takes 5 bases from V and 5 bases from J, and the germline ends sit 18 bases apart. The CDR3 spans 15 residues, from the cysteine through the phenylalanine. The retained sequence is limited to the CDR3, 45 bases, with the frame set at the first base. The germline V gene provides CDR1 SGHVS and CDR2 FNYEAQ.

Study-level results and caveats: Most TCR sequences were observed very rarely across donors, whereas some public TCRs were present in many individuals. A later analysis lacked HLA typing for the validation cohort, so it scored co-occurrence in that cohort across all 110 or so repertoires. A few of the identified cytomegalovirus-associated TCR beta chains were confirmed in vitro to be specific for cytomegalovirus antigens. The classifier was reported to diagnose cytomegalovirus status with high specificity and sensitivity in both the original cohort and the validation cohort. The study listed 150 to 200 TCR beta chains as associated with cytomegalovirus. Subsequent analysis determined that TCRs grouped into clusters in the first cohort also showed a tendency toward co-occurrence across the 120 or so validation repertoires, and roughly 95% of cluster scores exceeded 0. It was suggested by the authors that the approach could potentially be generalized to other disease states and immunological phenotypes.

This sequence originates from a man aged 18-30 years in good health and CMV-seronegative. Sequencing was performed on PBMCs. The V gene is TRBV7-6 and the J gene is TRBJ2-5, with the D gene too uncertain to name. The encoded CDR3 is CASSPRHALRETQYF. The DNA is as follows: TGTGCCAGCAGCCCGCGACATGCCCTCCGGGAGACCCAGTACTTC. The entire variable domain, with the stretches around the CDR3 drawn from the reference TRBV7-6 and TRBJ2-5 proteins, is GAGVSQSPRYKVTKRGQDVALRCDPISGHVSLYWYRQALGQGPEFLTYFNYEAQQDKSGLPNDRFSAERPEGSISTLTIQRTEQRDSAMYRCASSPRHALRETQYFGPGTRLLVL.